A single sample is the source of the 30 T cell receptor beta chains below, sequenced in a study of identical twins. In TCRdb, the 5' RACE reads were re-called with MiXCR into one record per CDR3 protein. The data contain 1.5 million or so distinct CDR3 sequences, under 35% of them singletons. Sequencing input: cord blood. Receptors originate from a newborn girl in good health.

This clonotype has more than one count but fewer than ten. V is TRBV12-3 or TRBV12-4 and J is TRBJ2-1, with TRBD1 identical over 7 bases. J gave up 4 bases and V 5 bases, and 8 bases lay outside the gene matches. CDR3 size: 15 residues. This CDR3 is CASSLYRGGYNEQFF. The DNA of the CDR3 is TGTGCCAGCAGTCTATACAGGGGTGGATACAATGAGCAGTTCTTC.

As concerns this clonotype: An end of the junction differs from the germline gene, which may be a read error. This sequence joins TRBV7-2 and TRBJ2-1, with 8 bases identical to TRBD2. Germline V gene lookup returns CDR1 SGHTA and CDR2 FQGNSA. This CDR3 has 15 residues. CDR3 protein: CANSLSGSSYNEQFF. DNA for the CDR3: TGTGCCAACAGCTTAAGCGGGAGCTCCTACAATGAGCAGTTCTTC.

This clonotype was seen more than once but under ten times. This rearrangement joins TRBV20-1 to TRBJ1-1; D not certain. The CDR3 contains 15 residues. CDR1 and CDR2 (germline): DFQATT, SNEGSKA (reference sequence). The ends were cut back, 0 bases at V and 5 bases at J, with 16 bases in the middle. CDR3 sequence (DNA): TGCAGTGCTAGAGATGAGCGTGGAGGGAGGACTGAAGCTTTCTTT. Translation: CSARDERGGRTEAFF.

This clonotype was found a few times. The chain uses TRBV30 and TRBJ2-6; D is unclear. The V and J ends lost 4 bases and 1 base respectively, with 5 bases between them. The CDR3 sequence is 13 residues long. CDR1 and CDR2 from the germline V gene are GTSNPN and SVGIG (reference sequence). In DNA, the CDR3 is TGTGCCTGGAAGATTTCTGGGGCCAACGTCCTGACTTTC. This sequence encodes CAWKISGANVLTF.

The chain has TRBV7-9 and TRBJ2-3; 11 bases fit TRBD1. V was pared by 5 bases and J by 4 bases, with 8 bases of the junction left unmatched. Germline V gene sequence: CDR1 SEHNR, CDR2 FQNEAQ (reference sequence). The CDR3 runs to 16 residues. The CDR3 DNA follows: TGTGCCAGCAGCCCGGCGGACAGGGGGCTTTCAGATACGCAGTATTTT. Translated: CASSPADRGLSDTQYF.

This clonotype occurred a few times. Here the CDR3 reads CASSPVGGGTADTQYF. In DNA, the CDR3 is TGTGCCAGCAGTCCCGTCGGCGGGGGAACCGCAGATACGCAGTATTTT. The J gene is TRBJ2-3, the V gene TRBV3-1; 7 bases fit TRBD2. The ends lost 6 bases at V and 4 bases at J; junction bases unmatched: 13. Germline assignment: CDR1 LGHDT and CDR2 YNNKEL (reference sequence). The length of the CDR3 is 16 residues.

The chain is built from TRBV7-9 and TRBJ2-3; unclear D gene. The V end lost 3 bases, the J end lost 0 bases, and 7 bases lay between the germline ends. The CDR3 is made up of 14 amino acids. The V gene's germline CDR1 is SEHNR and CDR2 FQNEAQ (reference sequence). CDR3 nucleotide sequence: TGTGCCAGCAGCTTGTCGAAAAGCACAGATACGCAGTATTTT. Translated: CASSLSKSTDTQYF. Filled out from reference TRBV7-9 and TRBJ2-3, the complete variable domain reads DTGVSQNPRHKITKRGQNVTFRCDPISEHNRLYWYRQTLGQGPEFLTYFQNEAQLEKSRLLSDRFSAERPKGSFSTLEIQRTEQGDSAMYLCASSLSKSTDTQYFGPGTRLTVL.

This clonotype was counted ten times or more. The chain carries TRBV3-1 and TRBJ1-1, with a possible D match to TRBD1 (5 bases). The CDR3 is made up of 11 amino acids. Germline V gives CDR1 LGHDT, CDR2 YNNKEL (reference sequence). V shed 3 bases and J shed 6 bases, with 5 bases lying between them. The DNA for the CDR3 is TGTGCCAGCAGCCAGGGGGCTGAAGCTTTCTTT. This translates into CASSQGAEAFF.

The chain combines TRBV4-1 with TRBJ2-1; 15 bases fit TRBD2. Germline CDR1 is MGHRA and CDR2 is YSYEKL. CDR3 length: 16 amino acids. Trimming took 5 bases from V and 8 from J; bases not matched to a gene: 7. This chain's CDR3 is CASSVRTSGGADEQFF. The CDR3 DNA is TGCGCCAGCAGCGTACGGACTAGCGGGGGGGCGGATGAGCAGTTCTTC.

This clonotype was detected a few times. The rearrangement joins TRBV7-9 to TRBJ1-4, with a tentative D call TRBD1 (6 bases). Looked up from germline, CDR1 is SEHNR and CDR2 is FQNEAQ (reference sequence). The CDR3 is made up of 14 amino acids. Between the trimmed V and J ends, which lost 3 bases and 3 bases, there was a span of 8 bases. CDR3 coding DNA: TGTGCCAGCAGCTTCGGGACATCTAATGAAAAACTGTTTTTT. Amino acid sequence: CASSFGTSNEKLFF. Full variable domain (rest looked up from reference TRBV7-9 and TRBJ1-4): DTGVSQNPRHKITKRGQNVTFRCDPISEHNRLYWYRQTLGQGPEFLTYFQNEAQLEKSRLLSDRFSAERPKGSFSTLEIQRTEQGDSAMYLCASSFGTSNEKLFFGSGTQLSVL.

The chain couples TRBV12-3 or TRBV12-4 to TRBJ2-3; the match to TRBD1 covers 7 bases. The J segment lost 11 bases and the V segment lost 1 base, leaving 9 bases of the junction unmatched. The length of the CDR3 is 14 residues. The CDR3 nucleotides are TGTGCCAGCAGTTTAGGTACAGGGACAGATGTGCAGTATTTT. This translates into CASSLGTGTDVQYF.

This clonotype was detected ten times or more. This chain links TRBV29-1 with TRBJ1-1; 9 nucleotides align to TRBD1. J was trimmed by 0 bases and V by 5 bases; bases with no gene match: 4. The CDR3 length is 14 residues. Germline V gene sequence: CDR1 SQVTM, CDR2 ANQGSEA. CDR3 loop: CSVTGQGMNTEAFF. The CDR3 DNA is TGCAGCGTTACTGGACAGGGGATGAACACTGAAGCTTTCTTT.

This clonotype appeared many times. CDR3 region: CASSYSSGTSTDTQYF. In nucleotides, the CDR3 is TGTGCCAGCAGTTACTCAAGCGGGACCAGCACAGATACGCAGTATTTT. The gene calls are TRBV6-5 and TRBJ2-3; 7 bases line up with TRBD2. Germline V gene sequence: CDR1 MNHEY, CDR2 SVGAGI. Trimming took 0 bases from V and 0 from J; bases not matched to a gene: 3. There are 16 residues in the CDR3.

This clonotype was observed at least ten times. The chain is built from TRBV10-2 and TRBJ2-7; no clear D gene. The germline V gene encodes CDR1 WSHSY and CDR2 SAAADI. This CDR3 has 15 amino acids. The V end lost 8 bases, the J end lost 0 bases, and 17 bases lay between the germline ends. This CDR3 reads CASGQREKSSYEQYF. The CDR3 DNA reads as TGCGCCAGCGGTCAGCGCGAGAAGAGCTCCTACGAGCAGTACTTC.

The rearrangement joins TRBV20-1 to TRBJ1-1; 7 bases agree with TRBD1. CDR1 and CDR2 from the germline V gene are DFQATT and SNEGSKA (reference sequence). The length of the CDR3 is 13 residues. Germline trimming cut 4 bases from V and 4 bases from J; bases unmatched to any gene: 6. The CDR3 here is CSATGQDPTEAFF. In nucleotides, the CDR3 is TGCAGTGCTACCGGACAGGACCCCACTGAAGCTTTCTTT.

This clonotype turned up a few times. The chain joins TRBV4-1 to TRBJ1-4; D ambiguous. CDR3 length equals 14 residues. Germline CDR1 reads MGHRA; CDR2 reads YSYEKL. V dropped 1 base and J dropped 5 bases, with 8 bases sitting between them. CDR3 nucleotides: TGCGCCAGCAGCCAAGGTGGAAGGAATGAAAAACTGTTTTTT. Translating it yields CASSQGGRNEKLFF.

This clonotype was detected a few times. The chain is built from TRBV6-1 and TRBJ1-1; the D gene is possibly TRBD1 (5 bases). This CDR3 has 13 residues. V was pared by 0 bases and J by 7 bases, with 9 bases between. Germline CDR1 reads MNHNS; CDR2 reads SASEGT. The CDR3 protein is CASSEASGLEAFF. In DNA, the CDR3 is TGTGCCAGCAGTGAAGCTTCAGGGCTTGAAGCTTTCTTT.

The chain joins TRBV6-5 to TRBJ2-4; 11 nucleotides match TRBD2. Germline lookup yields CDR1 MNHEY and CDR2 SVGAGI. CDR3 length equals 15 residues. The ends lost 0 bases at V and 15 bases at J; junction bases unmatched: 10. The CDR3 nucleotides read TGTGCCAGCAGTTACTCGACACTAGCGGGGGATGATGGGTACTTC. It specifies CASSYSTLAGDDGYF.

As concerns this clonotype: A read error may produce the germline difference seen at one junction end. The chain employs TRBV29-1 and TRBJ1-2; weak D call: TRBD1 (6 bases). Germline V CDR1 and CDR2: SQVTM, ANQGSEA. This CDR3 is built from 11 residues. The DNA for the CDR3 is TGCAGCGTAACTCAGGGGAATGGCTGCACCTTC. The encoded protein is CSVTQGNGCTF. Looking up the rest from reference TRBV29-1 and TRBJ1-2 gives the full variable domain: SAVISQKPSRDICQRGTSLTIQCQVDSQVTMMFWYRQQPGQSLTLIATANQGSEATYESGFVIDKFPISRPNLTFSTLTVSNMSPEDSSIYLCSVTQGNGCTFGSGTRLTVV.

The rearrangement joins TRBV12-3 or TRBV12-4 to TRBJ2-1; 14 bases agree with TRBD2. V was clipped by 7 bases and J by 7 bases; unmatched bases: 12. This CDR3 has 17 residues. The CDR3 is CASTPGTSGSFWNEQFF. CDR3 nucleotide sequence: TGTGCCAGCACTCCAGGGACTAGCGGGAGTTTCTGGAATGAGCAGTTCTTC.

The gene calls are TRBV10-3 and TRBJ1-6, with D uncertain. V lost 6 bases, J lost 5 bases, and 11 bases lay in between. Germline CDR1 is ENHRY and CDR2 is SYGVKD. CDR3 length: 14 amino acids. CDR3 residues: CAIRAIGDNSPLHF. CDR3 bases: TGTGCCATCAGGGCGATCGGGGATAATTCACCCCTCCACTTT.

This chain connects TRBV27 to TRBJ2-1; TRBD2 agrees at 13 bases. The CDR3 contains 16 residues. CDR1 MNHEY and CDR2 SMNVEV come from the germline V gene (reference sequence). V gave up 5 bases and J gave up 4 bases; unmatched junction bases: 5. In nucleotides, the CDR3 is TGTGCCAGCAGTGGATTACTAGCGGGAGGGTACAATGAGCAGTTCTTC. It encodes CASSGLLAGGYNEQFF.

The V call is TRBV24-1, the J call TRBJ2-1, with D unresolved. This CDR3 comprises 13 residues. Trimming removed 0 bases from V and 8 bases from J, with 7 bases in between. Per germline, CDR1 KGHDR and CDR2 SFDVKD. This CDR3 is CATSDLRTHEQFF. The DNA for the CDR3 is TGTGCCACCAGTGATTTGAGGACCCATGAGCAGTTCTTC.

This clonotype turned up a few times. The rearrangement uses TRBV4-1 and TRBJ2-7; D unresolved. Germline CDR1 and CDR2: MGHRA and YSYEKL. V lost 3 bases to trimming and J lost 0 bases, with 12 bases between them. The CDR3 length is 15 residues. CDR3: CASSQTAVPSYEQYF. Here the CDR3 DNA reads TGCGCCAGCAGCCAGACGGCAGTACCCTCCTACGAGCAGTACTTC.

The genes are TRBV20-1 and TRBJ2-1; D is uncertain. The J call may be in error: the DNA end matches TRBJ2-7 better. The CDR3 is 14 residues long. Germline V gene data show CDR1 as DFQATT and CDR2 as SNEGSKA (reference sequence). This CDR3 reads CSANSPSSYNEQYF. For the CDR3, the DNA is TGCAGTGCTAACTCGCCGAGCTCCTACAATGAGCAGTACTTC.

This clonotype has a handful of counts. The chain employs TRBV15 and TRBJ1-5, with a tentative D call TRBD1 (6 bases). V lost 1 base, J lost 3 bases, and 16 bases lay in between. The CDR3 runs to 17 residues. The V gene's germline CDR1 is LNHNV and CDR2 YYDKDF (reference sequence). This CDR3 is CATSRVPTRGINQPQHF. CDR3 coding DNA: TGTGCCACCAGCAGAGTACCTACCAGGGGCATCAATCAGCCCCAGCATTTT.

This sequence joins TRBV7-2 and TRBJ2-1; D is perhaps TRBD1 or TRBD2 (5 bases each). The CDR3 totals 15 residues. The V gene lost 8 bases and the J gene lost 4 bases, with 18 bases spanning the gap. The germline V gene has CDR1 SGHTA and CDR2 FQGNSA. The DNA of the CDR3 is TGTGCCAGCGCCAGGCCCGGGGCAGCATACAATGAGCAGTTCTTC. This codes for CASARPGAAYNEQFF.

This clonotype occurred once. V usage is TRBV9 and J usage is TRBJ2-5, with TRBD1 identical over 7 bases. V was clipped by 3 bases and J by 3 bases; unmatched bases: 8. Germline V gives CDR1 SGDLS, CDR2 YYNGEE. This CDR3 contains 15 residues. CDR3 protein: CASSAATGAKETQYF. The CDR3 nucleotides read TGTGCCAGCAGCGCAGCTACAGGGGCCAAAGAGACCCAGTACTTC.

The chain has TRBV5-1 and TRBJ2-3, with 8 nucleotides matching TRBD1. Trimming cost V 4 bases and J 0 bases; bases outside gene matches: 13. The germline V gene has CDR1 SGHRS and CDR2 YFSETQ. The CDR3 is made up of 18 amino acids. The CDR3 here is CASSPGLDRAGSTDTQYF. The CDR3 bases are TGCGCCAGCAGCCCCGGACTGGACAGGGCCGGCAGCACAGATACGCAGTATTTT.

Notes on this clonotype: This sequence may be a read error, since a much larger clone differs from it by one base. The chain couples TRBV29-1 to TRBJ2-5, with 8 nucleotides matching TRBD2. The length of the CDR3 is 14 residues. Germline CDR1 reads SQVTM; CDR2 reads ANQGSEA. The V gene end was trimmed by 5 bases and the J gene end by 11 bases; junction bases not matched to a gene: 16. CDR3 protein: CSVLREGLHNEQYF. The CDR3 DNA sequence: TGCAGCGTTCTCCGGGAGGGGCTTCACAATGAGCAGTACTTC.